The 14 T cell receptor beta chains given below trace back to one sample, sequenced in a study of T cells in localized non-small cell lung cancer. Assay: immunoSEQ multiplex PCR; the TCRdb copy retains only in-frame clones and omits some. The sample shows around 21,000 clones, roughly nine tenths of them seen only once. This specimen was peripheral blood, taken before any cancer treatment. All receptors come from a male donor aged 60 or over with stage I lung adenocarcinoma.

The gene calls are TRBV11-2 and TRBJ2-2; D gene ambiguous. This CDR3 is built from 14 residues. Germline assignment: CDR1 SGHAT and CDR2 FQNNGV. V lost 8 bases, J lost 7 bases, and 17 bases lay in between. CDR3 bases: TGTGCCAGCTGCCCCCCAGGAATGAGCGGGGAGCTGTTTTTT. Amino acid sequence: CASCPPGMSGELFF.

Comments on this clone: A junction boundary mismatches the germline segment, possibly from a read error. The CDR3, as DNA: TGTGCCGGCAGCAACCGGGACAAGGACATGAACACTGAAGCTTTCTTT. Translating it yields CAGSNRDKDMNTEAFF. This chain links TRBV7-9 with TRBJ1-1, with D possibly being TRBD1 (6 bases). The CDR3 is 16 amino acids. Germline lookup yields CDR1 SEHNR and CDR2 FQNEAQ (reference sequence).

The chain carries TRBV18 and TRBJ1-4; D is undetermined. Germline V gene lookup returns CDR1 KGHSH and CDR2 LQKENI. The CDR3 consists of 17 residues. V was shortened by 2 bases and J by 8 bases, with 21 bases between the two germline ends. DNA for the CDR3: TGTGCCAGCTCACCATCCGTTGCCGACAATAAAGGAGAAAAACTGTTTTTT. Amino acids: CASSPSVADNKGEKLFF.

V usage is TRBV14 and J usage is TRBJ2-1; 9 bases align to TRBD2. From germline, CDR1 is SGHDN and CDR2 FVKESK. Trimming took 4 bases from V and 8 from J; bases not matched to a gene: 15. The CDR3 totals 17 residues. Here the CDR3 reads CASSPRQREASGDEQFF. CDR3 DNA: TGTGCCAGCAGCCCTCGCCAGCGGGAGGCCTCGGGGGATGAGCAGTTCTTC.

As to this clone: In the same sample, other DNA sequences code for this CDR3. J is TRBJ1-1 and V is TRBV21-1; no check of the table's D call, TRBD1, against the DNA was made. TRBV21-1 is a listed pseudogene. The CDR3 length is 14 residues. CDR3 amino acids: CASSKERGRTEAFF. The CDR3 region has the DNA TGTGCCAGCAGCAAAGAAAGGGGCAGGACTGAAGCTTTCTTT.

The V and J genes are TRBV5-1 and TRBJ2-5; D gene ambiguous. The CDR3 consists of 13 residues. Between the trimmed V and J ends, which lost 4 bases and 1 base, there was a span of 8 bases. Germline V gives CDR1 SGHRS, CDR2 YFSETQ. The CDR3 sequence is CASSRRTQETQYF. CDR3 nucleotide sequence: TGCGCCAGCAGCCGACGGACCCAAGAGACCCAGTACTTC.

The chain employs TRBV6-1 and TRBJ2-5; D perhaps matches TRBD1 (6 bases). Trimming took 6 bases from V and 5 from J, leaving 16 bases between them. From germline, CDR1 is MNHNS and CDR2 SASEGT. There are 14 residues in the CDR3. CDR3 protein: CASRAASGAETQYF. CDR3 bases: TGTGCCAGCAGAGCTGCCTCAGGGGCGGAGACCCAGTACTTC.

The chain has TRBV29-1 and TRBJ1-2, with 7 bases lining up with TRBD1. CDR1 and CDR2 (germline): SQVTM, ANQGSEA. J lost 4 bases, V lost 7 bases, and 9 bases had no gene match. The CDR3 runs to 13 residues. The CDR3 here is CSGLTGEGYGYTF. The CDR3, as DNA: TGCAGCGGCCTAACAGGGGAAGGCTATGGCTACACCTTC.

The rearrangement links TRBV10-1 to TRBJ2-1; a weak D match, TRBD1 (6 bases). The CDR3 runs to 13 residues. Germline loops: CDR1 WNHNN, CDR2 SYGVQD (reference sequence). V lost 6 bases and J lost 6, with 12 bases in between. CDR3 sequence reads: CASSPTGFNEQFF. CDR3 coding DNA: TGCGCCAGCAGCCCGACAGGATTCAATGAGCAGTTCTTC.

V is TRBV25-1 and J is TRBJ2-7; 7 bases match TRBD1. Per the germline V gene, CDR1 is MGHDK and CDR2 is SYGVNS. The ends lost 7 bases at V and 4 bases at J; junction bases unmatched: 4. This CDR3 region has 12 residues. The CDR3 is CASTSRGYEQYF. The CDR3 DNA reads TGTGCCAGCACCAGCAGGGGGTACGAGCAGTACTTC.

The chain links TRBV18 to TRBJ2-3; no firm D call. The CDR3 loop spans 15 amino acids. The V gene lost 0 bases and the J gene lost 6 bases, with 13 bases spanning the gap. The germline CDR1 and CDR2 sequences are KGHSH and LQKENI. CDR3 DNA sequence: TGTGCCAGCTCACCACCTGTAGGTTTCCGGGATACGCAGTATTTT. Translation: CASSPPVGFRDTQYF.

This clone was detected a few times. The chain employs TRBV29-1 and TRBJ1-2; the match to TRBD1 covers 9 bases. Germline assignment: CDR1 SQVTM and CDR2 ANQGSEA. The CDR3 length is 16 residues. J lost 8 bases, V lost 1 base, and 14 bases had no gene match. The CDR3 here is CSVEGSQDRGAEGYTF. DNA for the CDR3: TGCAGCGTTGAAGGGTCGCAGGACAGGGGCGCTGAGGGCTACACCTTC.

This clone came up a few times. The chain joins TRBV7-9 to TRBJ1-4; a weak D match, TRBD1 (5 bases). V was cut by 5 bases and J by 3 bases, with 13 bases left in between. The CDR3 length is 15 residues. Looked up from germline, CDR1 is SEHNR and CDR2 is FQNEAQ (reference sequence). The CDR3 here is CASSIGTLANEKLFF. CDR3 DNA: TGTGCCAGCAGCATCGGGACGCTAGCTAATGAAAAACTGTTTTTT.

The V and J genes are TRBV5-4 and TRBJ2-7, with a tentative D call TRBD2 (7 bases). Trimming stripped 3 bases from V and 5 bases from J, with 24 bases between. The CDR3 is 17 amino acids. CDR1 SGHNT and CDR2 YYREEE come from the germline V gene (reference sequence). The CDR3 nucleotides read TGTGCCAGCAGCTACGAGGTCCCTCGGGGGGCTAGCCACGAGCAGTACTTC. It translates to CASSYEVPRGASHEQYF.